The source of this T cell receptor beta chain is a study of T cell responses to AZD1222 COVID-19 vaccine. General study results and limits: Clonal diversity was possibly underestimated, and white British individuals and females predominated among donors. Spike-specific TCRs gained breadth and depth after people received two AZD1222 doses.

TCRdb's table, derived via immunoSEQ multiplex PCR, lists solely in-frame clones and lacks some. The sample holds roughly 100,000 clones, approximately 90% seen once. This clone came up once. Its antigen remains unknown. The sample was peripheral blood, taken on day 0 of AZD1222 vaccination. The clonotype was recovered from an adult in good health.

Here the CDR3 DNA reads TGTGCCACCAGTGACGGGACAGTCTTCCCCTACACCTTC. It specifies CATSDGTVFPYTF. V is TRBV24-1 and J is TRBJ1-2; 7 nucleotides align to TRBD1. The trim removed 4 bases at V and 10 bases at J, leaving 8 bases unmatched. There are 13 residues in the CDR3. Germline V gives CDR1 KGHDR, CDR2 SFDVKD.